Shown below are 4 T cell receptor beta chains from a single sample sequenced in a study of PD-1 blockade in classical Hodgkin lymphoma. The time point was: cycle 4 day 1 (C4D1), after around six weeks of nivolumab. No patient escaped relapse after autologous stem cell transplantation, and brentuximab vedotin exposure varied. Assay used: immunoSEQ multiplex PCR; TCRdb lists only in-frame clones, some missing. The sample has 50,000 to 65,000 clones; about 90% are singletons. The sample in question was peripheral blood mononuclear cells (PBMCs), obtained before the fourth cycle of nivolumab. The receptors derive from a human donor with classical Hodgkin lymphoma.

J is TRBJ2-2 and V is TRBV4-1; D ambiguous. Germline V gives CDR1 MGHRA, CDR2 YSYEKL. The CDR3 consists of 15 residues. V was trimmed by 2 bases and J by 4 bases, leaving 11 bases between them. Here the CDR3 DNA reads TGCGCCAGCAGCCAAACGTTATCGCCCACCGGGGAGCTGTTTTTT. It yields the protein CASSQTLSPTGELFF.

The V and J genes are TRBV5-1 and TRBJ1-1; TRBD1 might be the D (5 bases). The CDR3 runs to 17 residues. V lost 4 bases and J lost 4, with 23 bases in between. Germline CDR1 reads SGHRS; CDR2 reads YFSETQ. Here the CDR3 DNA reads TGCGCCAGCAGCGGCCTTTCGGGACGTAAGCTCGGCACTGAAGCTTTCTTT. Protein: CASSGLSGRKLGTEAFF.

The DNA of the CDR3 is TGTGCCAGCAGTAACCCGGGACTCCGAACTTTCTTT. Translating it yields CASSNPGLRTFF. The rearrangement uses TRBV6-1 and TRBJ1-1, with a weak D call TRBD1 (5 bases). CDR1 is MNHNS and CDR2 is SASEGT in the germline V gene. This CDR3 has 12 residues. Trimming removed 5 bases from V and 12 bases from J, with 16 bases in between.

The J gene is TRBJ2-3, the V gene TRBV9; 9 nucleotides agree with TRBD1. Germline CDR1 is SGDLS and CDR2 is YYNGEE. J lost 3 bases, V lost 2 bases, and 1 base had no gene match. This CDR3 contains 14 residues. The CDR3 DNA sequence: TGTGCCAGCAGCGTGGGGACAGGGACAGATACGCAGTATTTT. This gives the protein CASSVGTGTDTQYF.